The count of the clone carrying this T cell receptor beta chain is one. Included as multiple sclerosis controls were treatment-naive patients who had stable or active relapsing-remitting disease. Negative isolation was used for CD8+ and CD4+ T cells and FACS enrichment for TEMRA cells. The sample comes from a study of CD8 T cells in Susac syndrome. CDR3 length: 14 amino acids. V lost 3 bases and J 3 bases, leaving 15 bases between the germline ends. CDR1 and CDR2 (germline): GTSNPN, SVGIG (reference sequence). RNA, at about 0.45 to 1 ug, was reverse transcribed with random hexamers. One entry per CDR3 protein results from TCRdb running MiXCR on the immunoSEQ multiplex PCR reads. The table lists hundreds of thousands of distinct CDR3 sequences, about 96% of them singletons, with roughly 0.1% in the top ten.

This rearrangement joins TRBV30 to TRBJ2-7; D gene unclear. The TCR sequence derives from a human donor with multiple sclerosis. The specimen was CD4+ T cells from PBMCs. The CDR3 reads CAWSPTGTHYEQYF. The DNA for the CDR3 is TGTGCCTGGAGCCCGACCGGAACCCACTACGAGCAGTACTTC.